A single sample gave rise to the 29 T cell receptor beta chains below, sequenced in a study of cytotoxic CD8 clonotypes in ibrutinib-treated CLL. Sequenced by immunoSEQ multiplex PCR; TCRdb stores in-frame clones only, minus some. There are about 300,000 clones in the sample; approximately 79% occur only once, and roughly 6% lies in the top ten. Source: PBMCs, taken at disease progression, from a patient treated with ibrutinib. These receptors were taken from a human donor with chronic lymphocytic leukemia.

This chain uses TRBV18 with TRBJ2-2; D is perhaps TRBD1 (6 bases). The CDR3 length is 16 residues. Germline V gene lookup returns CDR1 KGHSH and CDR2 LQKENI. Trimming took off 3 bases at V and 3 bases at J, with 14 bases between the two ends. This CDR3 is CASSPTQGWDTGELFF. In DNA, the CDR3 is TGTGCCAGCTCACCTACACAGGGATGGGACACCGGGGAGCTGTTTTTT.

This rearrangement joins TRBV18 to TRBJ1-5; unclear D gene. Germline values: CDR1 KGHSH, CDR2 LQKENI. The V and J ends lost 3 bases and 6 bases respectively, with 15 bases between them. CDR3 size: 15 residues. CDR3 loop: CASSPPAGAGQPQHF. CDR3 in DNA: TGTGCCAGCTCACCCCCTGCGGGCGCGGGTCAGCCCCAGCATTTT.

V gene TRBV5-4 combines with J gene TRBJ2-3; D may match TRBD1 or TRBD2 (5 bases each). Germline loops: CDR1 SGHNT, CDR2 YYREEE (reference sequence). The CDR3 is 14 amino acids. Deletions cut 0 bases from V and 3 bases from J, with 8 bases between. As DNA, the CDR3 is TGTGCCAGCAGCTTGGACAGGAGGACAGATACGCAGTATTTT. Protein: CASSLDRRTDTQYF.

This rearrangement joins TRBV9 to TRBJ2-3; TRBD2 matches at 8 bases. The CDR3 consists of 15 residues. CDR1 SGDLS and CDR2 YYNGEE come from the germline V gene. J lost 4 bases, V lost 3 bases, and 7 bases had no gene match. The CDR3 sequence is CASSGQRESPDTQYF. The CDR3 DNA reads as TGTGCCAGCAGCGGACAGCGGGAGAGTCCAGATACGCAGTATTTT.

The chain links TRBV10-3 to TRBJ2-7; 8 bases line up with TRBD2. Germline V gene data show CDR1 as ENHRY and CDR2 as SYGVKD. The CDR3 sequence is 16 residues long. V lost 3 bases, J lost 7 bases, and 14 bases stayed unmatched. The CDR3 protein is CAISEPSPAGVKEQYF. CDR3 bases: TGTGCCATCAGTGAACCATCTCCAGCGGGAGTGAAAGAGCAGTACTTC.

Here the CDR3 reads CARSFPGQSNEKLFF. CDR3 DNA: TGTGCCAGAAGCTTCCCGGGACAGAGTAATGAAAAACTGTTTTTT. The rearrangement joins TRBV5-3 to TRBJ1-4; 7 bases are shared with TRBD1. TRBV5-3 is identified as an open reading frame with a role that is uncertain. Trimming removed 2 bases from V and 4 bases from J; junction bases left unmatched: 5. The CDR3 is 15 residues long.

This clone was counted once. The J gene is TRBJ1-2, the V gene TRBV25-1; D is uncertain. The CDR3 runs to 12 residues. Trimming cost V 6 bases and J 4 bases, with 9 bases left between them. Germline CDR1 and CDR2: MGHDK and SYGVNS. CDR3 DNA: TGTGCCAGCAGCCTGCAAGGCTATGGCTACACCTTC. Protein sequence: CASSLQGYGYTF.

The chain uses TRBV5-4 and TRBJ2-3, with D uncertain. Between the trimmed V and J ends, which lost 0 bases and 5 bases, there was a span of 13 bases. The CDR3 has 15 amino acids. Germline V gives CDR1 SGHNT, CDR2 YYREEE (reference sequence). In DNA, the CDR3 is TGTGCCAGCAGCTTGGCCGTGAGTGCCGGAGATACGCAGTATTTT. Encoded protein: CASSLAVSAGDTQYF. The variable domain in full, completed from reference TRBV5-4 and TRBJ2-3, reads ETGVTQSPTHLIKTRGQQVTLRCSSQSGHNTVSWYQQALGQGPQFIFQYYREEENGRGNFPPRFSGLQFPNYSSELNVNALELDDSALYLCASSLAVSAGDTQYFGPGTRLTVL.

This chain connects TRBV19 to TRBJ2-2; no firm D call. V lost 7 bases to trimming and J lost 5 bases, with 11 bases between them. CDR1 LNHDA and CDR2 SQIVND come from the germline V gene (reference sequence). CDR3 length equals 13 residues. The CDR3 region is CASTSIPTGELFF. The CDR3 DNA is TGTGCCAGTACTAGTATTCCTACCGGGGAGCTGTTTTTT.

In its sample, this clone was seen once. This rearrangement joins TRBV29-1 to TRBJ1-3, with D possibly TRBD1 on 5 matching bases. Trimming pared 0 bases from V and 8 bases from J, leaving 5 bases between. Germline V gene sequence: CDR1 SQVTM, CDR2 ANQGSEA. This CDR3 is 11 amino acids long. CDR3 sequence (DNA): TGCAGCGTTGAAGAGGGGGACACCATATATTTT. It translates to CSVEEGDTIYF. Together with reference TRBV29-1 and TRBJ1-3, the CDR3 gives the full variable domain: SAVISQKPSRDICQRGTSLTIQCQVDSQVTMMFWYRQQPGQSLTLIATANQGSEATYESGFVIDKFPISRPNLTFSTLTVSNMSPEDSSIYLCSVEEGDTIYFGEGSWLTVV.

The genes are TRBV6-5 and TRBJ2-2; D is possibly TRBD2 (6 bases). Germline CDR1 is MNHEY and CDR2 is SVGAGI. The CDR3 is made up of 15 amino acids. Between the trimmed V and J ends, which lost 5 bases and 1 base, there was a span of 11 bases. CDR3 sequence: CASSLLGGNTGELFF. For the CDR3, the DNA is TGTGCCAGCAGTCTGTTGGGGGGGAACACCGGGGAGCTGTTTTTT.

J is TRBJ2-1 and V is TRBV5-4, with a possible D match to TRBD1 (5 bases). The CDR3 extends over 16 amino acids. Germline loops: CDR1 SGHNT, CDR2 YYREEE (reference sequence). Trimming shortened V by 8 bases and J by 0 bases, and 18 bases separated the two germline ends. CDR3 in amino acids: CASKRQFHVSYNEQFF. The CDR3, as DNA: TGTGCCAGTAAACGACAGTTCCACGTCTCCTACAATGAGCAGTTCTTC.

This chain's CDR3 is CASFDEVYTGRGSTGELFF. In nucleotides, the CDR3 is TGTGCCAGCTTTGACGAGGTTTATACCGGGAGAGGGTCCACCGGGGAGCTGTTTTTT. The chain links TRBV2 to TRBJ2-2; D is perhaps TRBD2 (6 bases). CDR1 is SNHLY and CDR2 is FYNNEI in the germline V gene. There are 19 residues in the CDR3. The V end lost 8 bases, the J end lost 4 bases, and 29 bases lay between the germline ends.

This clone has more than one count but fewer than ten. This chain joins TRBV29-1 and TRBJ2-1; 11 nucleotides agree with TRBD2. This CDR3 spans 12 amino acids. V was pared by 8 bases and J by 10 bases, with 7 bases of the junction left unmatched. Germline V lookup: CDR1 SQVTM, CDR2 ANQGSEA. CDR3 sequence: CSSETSGIEQFF. The CDR3 nucleotides read TGCAGCTCCGAGACTAGCGGGATCGAGCAGTTCTTC.

V usage is TRBV4-2 and J usage is TRBJ2-7; the D gene could be TRBD1 or TRBD2 (5 bases each). Germline loops: CDR1 LGHNA, CDR2 YNFKEQ. The CDR3 sequence is 16 residues long. V lost 0 bases and J lost 9, with 21 bases in between. The DNA of the CDR3 is TGTGCCAGCAGCCAAGATCCGGGGCGAGGGACGAGCGGGCAGTACTTC. Translated, it gives CASSQDPGRGTSGQYF.

The chain combines TRBV5-1 with TRBJ1-1; 8 bases align to TRBD1. Trimming cost V 2 bases and J 7 bases; bases outside gene matches: 7. CDR1 and CDR2 (germline): SGHRS, YFSETQ. The CDR3 totals 14 residues. CDR3: CASSLLQGGGEAFF. DNA of the CDR3: TGCGCCAGCAGCTTACTACAGGGGGGTGGTGAAGCTTTCTTT.

V is TRBV19 and J is TRBJ1-1; unclear D gene. CDR1 is LNHDA and CDR2 is SQIVND in the germline V gene (reference sequence). Trimming took off 8 bases at V and 1 base at J, with 5 bases between the two ends. CDR3 length: 11 amino acids. The CDR3 DNA is TGTGCCAGTCGAACGAACACTGAAGCTTTCTTT. It is translated as CASRTNTEAFF.

The chain couples TRBV6-6 to TRBJ1-1; TRBD1 matches at 11 bases. Germline V lookup: CDR1 MNHNY, CDR2 SVGAGI (reference sequence). The CDR3 extends over 13 amino acids. V dropped 5 bases and J dropped 5; count of bases not matched to a gene: 1. DNA for the CDR3: TGTGCCAGCAGTGGACAGGGGGCTACTGAAGCTTTCTTT. It is translated as CASSGQGATEAFF.

The V call is TRBV29-1, the J call TRBJ2-1; D uncertain. Germline lookup yields CDR1 SQVTM and CDR2 ANQGSEA. The CDR3 is 11 residues long. The ends were cut back, 6 bases at V and 4 bases at J, with 7 bases in the middle. The CDR3 sequence is CSVLWYNEQFF. Written as DNA, the CDR3 is TGCAGCGTCCTGTGGTACAATGAGCAGTTCTTC.

V is TRBV9 and J is TRBJ2-7; no clear D gene. The CDR3 runs 16 residues. In germline, CDR1 is SGDLS, CDR2 YYNGEE. V lost 4 bases to trimming and J lost 0 bases, with 17 bases between them. The CDR3 sequence is CASSLRSTASSYEQYF. The CDR3 DNA follows: TGTGCCAGCAGCTTACGCTCGACTGCAAGCTCCTACGAGCAGTACTTC.

The chain uses TRBV7-8 and TRBJ1-6; tentative D call: TRBD1 (6 bases). The length of the CDR3 is 15 residues. Trimming left V 1 base short and J 9 bases short, with 13 bases between. Per the germline V gene, CDR1 is SGHVS and CDR2 is FQNEAQ. The CDR3 here is CASSLDQGSTSPLHF. CDR3 sequence (DNA): TGTGCCAGCAGCTTAGATCAGGGGTCTACTTCACCCCTCCACTTT.

The rearrangement joins TRBV4-3 to TRBJ2-7, with TRBD2 identical over 11 bases. J was trimmed by 7 bases and V by 2 bases; bases with no gene match: 13. The CDR3 has 17 residues. Per the germline V gene, CDR1 is LGHNA and CDR2 is YSLEER. The CDR3 protein is CASSQSFSGRDPFEQYF. Written as DNA, the CDR3 is TGCGCCAGCAGCCAATCCTTTAGCGGGAGGGACCCCTTTGAGCAGTACTTC.

The sample holds one count of this clone. J is TRBJ1-1 and V is TRBV5-4; tentative D call: TRBD1 (5 bases). Germline V gene lookup returns CDR1 SGHNT and CDR2 YYREEE (reference sequence). Trimming stripped 4 bases from V and 0 bases from J, with 10 bases between. The CDR3 is 14 amino acids. CDR3 sequence reads: CASSLGPLNTEAFF. DNA for the CDR3: TGTGCCAGCAGCCTGGGACCGCTGAACACTGAAGCTTTCTTT.

This rearrangement joins TRBV19 to TRBJ2-7; 7 nucleotides agree with TRBD1. J gave up 3 bases and V 1 base, and 3 bases lay outside the gene matches. The CDR3 is 14 residues long. Germline V gene lookup returns CDR1 LNHDA and CDR2 SQIVND (reference sequence). The CDR3 bases are TGTGCCAGTAGTATAGGTGCAGGGGGCTACGAGCAGTACTTC. It encodes CASSIGAGGYEQYF.

The chain combines TRBV18 with TRBJ2-7; D not certain. Germline V gene lookup returns CDR1 KGHSH and CDR2 LQKENI. The V end lost 6 bases, the J end lost 2 bases, and 14 bases lay between the germline ends. This CDR3 is built from 14 residues. CDR3 sequence: CASSRPDEPYEQYF. CDR3 nucleotide sequence: TGTGCCAGCTCTCGGCCAGACGAACCCTACGAGCAGTACTTC.

This clone was detected only once. The chain carries TRBV19 and TRBJ2-1, with 8 bases aligning to TRBD1. Unmatched junction bases numbered 5, after V lost 5 bases and J lost 8 bases. Germline V gene sequence: CDR1 LNHDA, CDR2 SQIVND (reference sequence). This CDR3 region has 13 residues. CDR3 bases: TGTGCCAGTAGTGTTGGACAGGGCGATGAGCAGTTCTTC. Translation: CASSVGQGDEQFF. Combining the CDR3 with reference TRBV19 and TRBJ2-1 gives the whole variable domain DGGITQSPKYLFRKEGQNVTLSCEQNLNHDAMYWYRQDPGQGLRLIYYSQIVNDFQKGDIAEGYSVSREKKESFPLTVTSAQKNPTAFYLCASSVGQGDEQFFGPGTRLTVL.

The CDR3 loop reads CASSARDRGRNSPLHF. CDR3 bases: TGTGCCAGCAGCGCCCGGGACAGGGGGAGGAATTCACCCCTCCACTTT. The V call is TRBV9, the J call TRBJ1-6; TRBD1 matches at 11 bases. The V segment lost 3 bases and the J segment 7 bases; nucleotides outside the gene matches: 6. Germline loops: CDR1 SGDLS, CDR2 YYNGEE. The length of the CDR3 is 16 residues.

The gene calls are TRBV28 and TRBJ2-1, with 9 bases identical to TRBD1. Germline values: CDR1 MDHEN, CDR2 SYDVKM. The CDR3 is 12 residues long. The V and J ends lost 8 bases and 12 bases, in that order; junction bases with no gene match: 8. CDR3: CASGDRAHGQFF. In DNA, the CDR3 is TGTGCCAGCGGGGACAGGGCCCATGGGCAGTTCTTC.

This chain uses TRBV15 with TRBJ2-7; TRBD2 agrees at 10 bases. With 1 base clipped from V and 5 bases from J, the junction kept 8 bases outside the gene matches. The CDR3 has 16 residues. Germline V gene lookup returns CDR1 LNHNV and CDR2 YYDKDF (reference sequence). The CDR3 reads CATSRVRLAGAHEQYF. Written as DNA, the CDR3 is TGTGCCACCAGCAGAGTTCGGCTAGCGGGAGCTCACGAGCAGTACTTC.